This T cell receptor (beta chain) was identified in a study of shared clonotypes between healthy human individuals. Study observations and caveats: Sampling covered blood only; tissue repertoires likely differ.

Every subset had its genomic DNA shared out evenly among several immunoSEQ plates. Sequencing was performed with immunoSEQ multiplex PCR; in TCRdb, only in-frame clones are kept and a portion is missing. The table has about 2.3 million clones, around 90% seen once; the top ten hold approximately 0.4%. V was pared by 2 bases and J by 4 bases, with 14 bases between. CDR3 length: 15 residues. Germline lookup yields CDR1 MDHEN and CDR2 SYDVKM. This clone was observed once. The antigen is not known. This TCR was sampled from a man aged 18 to 35 in good health. Some clones in this sample may be carry-over from other donors' samples. The chain joins TRBV28 to TRBJ1-2; D is perhaps TRBD1 (6 bases). Sequences were obtained from naive CD4+ T cells from PBMCs. Subset specified: CD45RA+ positively selected. The DNA for the CDR3 is TGTGCCAGCAGTTTAATAAGCAGGGGAATCTATGGCTACACCTTC. It translates to CASSLISRGIYGYTF.